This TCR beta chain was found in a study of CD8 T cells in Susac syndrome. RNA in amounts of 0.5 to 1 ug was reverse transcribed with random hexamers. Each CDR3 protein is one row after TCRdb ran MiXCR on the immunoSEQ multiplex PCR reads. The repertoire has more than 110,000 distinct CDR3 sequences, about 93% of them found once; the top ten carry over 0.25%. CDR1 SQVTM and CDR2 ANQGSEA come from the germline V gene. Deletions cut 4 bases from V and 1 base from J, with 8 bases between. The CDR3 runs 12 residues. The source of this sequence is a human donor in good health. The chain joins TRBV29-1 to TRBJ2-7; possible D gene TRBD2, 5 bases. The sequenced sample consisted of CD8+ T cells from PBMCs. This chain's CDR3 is CSVGTGSYEQYF. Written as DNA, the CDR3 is TGCAGCGTTGGGACGGGATCCTACGAGCAGTACTTC.